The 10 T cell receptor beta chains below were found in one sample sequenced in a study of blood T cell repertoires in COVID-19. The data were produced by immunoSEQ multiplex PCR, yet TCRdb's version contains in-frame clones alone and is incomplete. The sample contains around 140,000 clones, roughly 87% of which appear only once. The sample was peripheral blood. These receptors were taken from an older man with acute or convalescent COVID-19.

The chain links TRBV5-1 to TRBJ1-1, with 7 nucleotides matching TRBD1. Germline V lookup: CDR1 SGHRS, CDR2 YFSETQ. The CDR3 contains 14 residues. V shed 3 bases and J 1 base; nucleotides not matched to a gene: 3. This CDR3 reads CASSSTGENTEAFF. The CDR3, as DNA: TGCGCCAGCAGCTCTACAGGGGAGAACACTGAAGCTTTCTTT.

The CDR3 reads CASSENRGGEKLFF. The CDR3 DNA is TGTGCCAGCAGTGAAAACAGGGGCGGTGAAAAACTGTTTTTT. The V and J genes are TRBV2 and TRBJ1-4; TRBD1 matches 7 bases. J was trimmed by 7 bases and V by 2 bases; bases with no gene match: 4. The CDR3 has 14 residues. From germline, CDR1 is SNHLY and CDR2 FYNNEI.

CDR3 sequence (DNA): TGTGCCAGCAGTTTCCGGGGGGCGAATGAAAAACTGTTTTTT. Encoded protein: CASSFRGANEKLFF. The gene calls are TRBV28 and TRBJ1-4; TRBD1 might be the D (6 bases). CDR1 and CDR2 (germline): MDHEN, SYDVKM. V was shortened by 3 bases and J by 5 bases, with 10 bases between the two germline ends. This CDR3 contains 14 residues. The full variable domain, its missing parts supplied by reference TRBV28 and TRBJ1-4, is DVKVTQSSRYLVKRTGEKVFLECVQDMDHENMFWYRQDPGLGLRLIYFSYDVKMKEKGDIPEGYSVSREKKERFSLILESASTNQTSMYLCASSFRGANEKLFFGSGTQLSVL.

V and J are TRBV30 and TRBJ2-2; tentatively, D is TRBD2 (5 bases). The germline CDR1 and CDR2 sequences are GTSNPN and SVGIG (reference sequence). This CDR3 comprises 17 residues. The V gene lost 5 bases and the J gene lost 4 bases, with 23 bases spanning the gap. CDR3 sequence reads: CAWSPFPRTSGTGELFF. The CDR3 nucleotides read TGTGCCTGGTCCCCCTTTCCTCGGACGAGCGGCACCGGGGAGCTGTTTTTT.

The DNA of the CDR3 is TGTGCCAGCAGCTTGGGAGGAACGCAAGGGCAGTTCTTC. It specifies CASSLGGTQGQFF. The chain is built from TRBV7-9 and TRBJ2-1; the D gene is possibly TRBD2 (6 bases). V lost 3 bases, J lost 12 bases, and 15 bases lay in between. Germline lookup yields CDR1 SEHNR and CDR2 FQNEAQ (reference sequence). CDR3 size: 13 residues.

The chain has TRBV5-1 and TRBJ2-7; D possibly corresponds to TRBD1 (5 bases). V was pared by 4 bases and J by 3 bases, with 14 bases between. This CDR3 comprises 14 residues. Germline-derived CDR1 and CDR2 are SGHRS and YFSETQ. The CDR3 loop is CASSVRETDYEQYF. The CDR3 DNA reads TGCGCCAGCAGCGTTCGCGAGACAGACTACGAGCAGTACTTC.

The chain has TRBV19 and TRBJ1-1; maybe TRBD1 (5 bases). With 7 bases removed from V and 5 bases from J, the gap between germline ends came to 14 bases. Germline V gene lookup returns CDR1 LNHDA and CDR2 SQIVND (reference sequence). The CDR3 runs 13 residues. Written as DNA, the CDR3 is TGTGCCAGTATTCGACAGTTGGGAACTGAAGCTTTCTTT. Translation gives CASIRQLGTEAFF.

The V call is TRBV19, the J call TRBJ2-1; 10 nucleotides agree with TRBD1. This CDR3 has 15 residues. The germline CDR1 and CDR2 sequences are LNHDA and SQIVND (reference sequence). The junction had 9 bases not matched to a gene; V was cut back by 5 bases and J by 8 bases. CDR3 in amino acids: CASSPKTGGRDEQFF. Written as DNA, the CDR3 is TGTGCCAGTAGTCCGAAGACAGGGGGCAGGGATGAGCAGTTCTTC.

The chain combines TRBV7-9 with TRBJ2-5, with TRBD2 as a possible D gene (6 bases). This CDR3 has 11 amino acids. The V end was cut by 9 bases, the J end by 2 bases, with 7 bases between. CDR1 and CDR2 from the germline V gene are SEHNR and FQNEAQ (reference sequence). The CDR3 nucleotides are TGTGCCAGTCGGGGGCAAGAGACCCAGTACTTC. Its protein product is CASRGQETQYF.

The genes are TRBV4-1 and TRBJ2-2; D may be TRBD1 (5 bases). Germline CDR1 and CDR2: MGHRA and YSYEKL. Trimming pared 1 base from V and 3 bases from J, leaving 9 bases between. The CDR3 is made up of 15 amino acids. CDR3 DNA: TGCGCCAGCAGCCAAGGACAGATACACACCGGGGAGCTGTTTTTT. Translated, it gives CASSQGQIHTGELFF.